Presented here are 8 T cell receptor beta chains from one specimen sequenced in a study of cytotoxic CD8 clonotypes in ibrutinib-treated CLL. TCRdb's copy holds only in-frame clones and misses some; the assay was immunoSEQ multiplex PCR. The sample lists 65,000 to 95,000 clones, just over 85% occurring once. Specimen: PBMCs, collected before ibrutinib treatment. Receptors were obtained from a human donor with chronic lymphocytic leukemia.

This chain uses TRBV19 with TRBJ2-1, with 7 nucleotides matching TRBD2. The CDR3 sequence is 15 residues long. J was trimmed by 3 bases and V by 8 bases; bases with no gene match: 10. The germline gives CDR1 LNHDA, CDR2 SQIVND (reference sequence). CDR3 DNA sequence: TGTGCCAGTTCGCCTTGGGACTACGACTACAATGAGCAGTTCTTC. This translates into CASSPWDYDYNEQFF. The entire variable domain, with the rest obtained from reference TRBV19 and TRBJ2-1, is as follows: DGGITQSPKYLFRKEGQNVTLSCEQNLNHDAMYWYRQDPGQGLRLIYYSQIVNDFQKGDIAEGYSVSREKKESFPLTVTSAQKNPTAFYLCASSPWDYDYNEQFFGPGTRLTVL.

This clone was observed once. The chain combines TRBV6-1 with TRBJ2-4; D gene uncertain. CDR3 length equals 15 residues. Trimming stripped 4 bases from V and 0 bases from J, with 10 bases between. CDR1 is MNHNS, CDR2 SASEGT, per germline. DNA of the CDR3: TGTGCCAGCAGTGGGCCCGAGATAGCCAAAAACATTCAGTACTTC. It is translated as CASSGPEIAKNIQYF.

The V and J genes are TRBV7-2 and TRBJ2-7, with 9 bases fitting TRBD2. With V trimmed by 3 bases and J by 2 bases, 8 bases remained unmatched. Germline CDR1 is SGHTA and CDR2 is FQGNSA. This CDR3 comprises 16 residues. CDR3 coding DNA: TGTGCCAGCAGCTTCCCGCCAGCGGGAGGTACCTACGAGCAGTACTTC. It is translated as CASSFPPAGGTYEQYF.

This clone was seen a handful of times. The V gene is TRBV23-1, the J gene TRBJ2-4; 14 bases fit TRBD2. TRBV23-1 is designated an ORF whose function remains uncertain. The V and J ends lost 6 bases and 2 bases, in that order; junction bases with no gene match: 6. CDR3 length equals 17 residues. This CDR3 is CASRPGTSGRTKNIQYF. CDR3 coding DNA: TGCGCCAGCAGACCCGGGACTAGCGGGAGAACCAAAAACATTCAGTACTTC.

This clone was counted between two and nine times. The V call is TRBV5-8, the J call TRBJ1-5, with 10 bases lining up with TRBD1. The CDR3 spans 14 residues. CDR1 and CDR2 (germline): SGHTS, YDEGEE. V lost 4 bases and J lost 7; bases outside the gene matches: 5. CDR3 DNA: TGTGCCAGCAGCCCTGACAGGGGGCGGCAGCCCCAGCATTTT. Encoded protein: CASSPDRGRQPQHF.

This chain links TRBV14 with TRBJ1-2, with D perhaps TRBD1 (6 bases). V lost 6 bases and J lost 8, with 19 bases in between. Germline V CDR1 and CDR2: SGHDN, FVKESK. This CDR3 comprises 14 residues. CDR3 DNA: TGTGCCAGCAGTCGGACAGCCTTCACGGGGGGCTACACCTTC. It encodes CASSRTAFTGGYTF. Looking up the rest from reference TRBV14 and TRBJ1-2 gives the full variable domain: EAGVTQFPSHSVIEKGQTVTLRCDPISGHDNLYWYRRVMGKEIKFLLHFVKESKQDESGMPNNRFLAERTGGTYSTLKVQPAELEDSGVYFCASSRTAFTGGYTFGSGTRLTVV.

CDR3 sequence (DNA): TGTGCCAGTAGTATCTTTTGGGTCGGGACTAGCGGGAGGTCCGGGGAGCTGTTTTTT. Translating gives CASSIFWVGTSGRSGELFF. The genes are TRBV19 and TRBJ2-2; the match to TRBD2 covers 15 bases. The CDR3 extends over 19 amino acids. Per germline, CDR1 LNHDA and CDR2 SQIVND (reference sequence). With 3 bases clipped from V and 6 bases from J, the junction kept 11 bases outside the gene matches.

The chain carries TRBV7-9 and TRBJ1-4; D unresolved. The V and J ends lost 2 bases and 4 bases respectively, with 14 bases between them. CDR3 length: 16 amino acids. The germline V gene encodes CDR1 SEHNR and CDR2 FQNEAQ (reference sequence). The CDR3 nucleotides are TGTGCCAGCAGCTTATTCGTGGACCCGATTAATGAAAAACTGTTTTTT. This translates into CASSLFVDPINEKLFF. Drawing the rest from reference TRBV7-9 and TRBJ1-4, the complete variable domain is DTGVSQNPRHKITKRGQNVTFRCDPISEHNRLYWYRQTLGQGPEFLTYFQNEAQLEKSRLLSDRFSAERPKGSFSTLEIQRTEQGDSAMYLCASSLFVDPINEKLFFGSGTQLSVL.